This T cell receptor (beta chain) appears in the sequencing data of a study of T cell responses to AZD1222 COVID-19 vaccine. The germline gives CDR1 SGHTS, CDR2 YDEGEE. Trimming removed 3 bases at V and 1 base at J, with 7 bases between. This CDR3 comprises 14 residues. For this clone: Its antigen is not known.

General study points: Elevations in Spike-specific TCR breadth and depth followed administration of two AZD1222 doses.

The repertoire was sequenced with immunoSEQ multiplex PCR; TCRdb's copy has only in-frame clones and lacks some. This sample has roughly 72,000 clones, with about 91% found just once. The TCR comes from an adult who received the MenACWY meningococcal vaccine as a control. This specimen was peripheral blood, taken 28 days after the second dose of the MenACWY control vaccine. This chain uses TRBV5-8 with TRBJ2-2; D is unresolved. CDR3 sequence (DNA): TGTGCCAGCAGCTCGACCGAGAACACCGGGGAGCTGTTTTTT. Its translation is CASSSTENTGELFF.